Each of the 19 T cell receptor beta chains below was sequenced from the same sample in a study of low-dose radiotherapy and immunotherapy resistance in tumors (dated by TCRdb to between 2022 and 2023). The time point tag for this specimen amounts to: before trial treatment. Sequencing relied on an Illumina HiSeq 2500. First-strand cDNA was synthesized with Superscript III and a set of TRAV- and TRBV-specific primers, covering both TCRalpha and TCRbeta chains. TCRs were amplified with Phusion for around 19 PCR cycles, with a constant-region primer paired with the adapter attached to the V primers. TCRdb took the public reads, trimmed them with fastp at Q25, ran MiXCR for clone calling and kept in-frame beta chains. Each record represents a unique CDR3 protein, reported with the most common genes and DNA among its rows. This sample comprises around 80,000 distinct CDR3 sequences, about 20% of them detected only once. Jointly, the top ten make up around 6.3% of the sample.

The input for sequencing was PBMCs, taken before treatment. These receptors came from a male donor with prostate cancer.

This clonotype was counted ten times or more. The J gene is TRBJ2-3, the V gene TRBV28; tentatively, D is TRBD2 (5 bases). The CDR3 is made up of 13 amino acids. Trimming shortened V by 4 bases and J by 1 base, and 6 bases separated the two germline ends. Germline lookup yields CDR1 MDHEN and CDR2 SYDVKM. CDR3 residues: CASSSGGTDTQYF. The CDR3 DNA sequence: TGTGCCAGCAGTTCCGGGGGCACAGATACGCAGTATTTT.

There are many counts of this clonotype. The chain has TRBV5-1 and TRBJ1-3, with 9 bases aligning to TRBD1. This CDR3 has 16 residues. V dropped 0 bases and J dropped 7; count of bases not matched to a gene: 8. Germline loops: CDR1 SGHRS, CDR2 YFSETQ. The CDR3, as DNA: TGCGCCAGCAGCTTGGACTCGGGACAGGGAGGGAACACCATATATTTT. Protein sequence: CASSLDSGQGGNTIYF.

This clonotype was found many times. The chain uses TRBV7-9 and TRBJ1-1; the D is unclear. Germline CDR1 and CDR2: SEHNR and FQNEAQ (reference sequence). The CDR3 extends over 13 amino acids. The germline V and J ends were trimmed by 5 bases and 2 bases, with 9 bases remaining between them. CDR3 sequence reads: CASSPTGNTEAFF. The CDR3 DNA sequence: TGTGCCAGCAGCCCCACCGGAAACACTGAAGCTTTCTTT.

The table lists this clonotype with many counts. CDR3 protein: CASSQEAGVTEAFF. The CDR3 DNA sequence: TGCGCCAGCAGCCAAGAAGCAGGGGTCACTGAAGCTTTCTTT. This sequence joins TRBV4-3 and TRBJ1-1; maybe TRBD1 (6 bases). The V end lost 0 bases, the J end lost 4 bases, and 9 bases lay between the germline ends. Germline CDR1 is LGHNA and CDR2 is YSLEER. This CDR3 spans 14 amino acids.

To note about this clonotype: This likely traces to a read error, being one base from a far larger clone. The chain recombines TRBV10-3 with TRBJ1-1; D might be TRBD1 (5 bases). The CDR3 totals 15 residues. The V gene's germline CDR1 is ENHRY and CDR2 SYGVKD. Trimming took off 3 bases at V and 1 base at J, with 12 bases between the two ends. This CDR3 reads CAISERGAGNTEAFF. The CDR3 coding sequence is TGTGCCATCAGTGAACGAGGGGCGGGGAACACTGAAGCTTTCTTT.

The J gene is TRBJ1-5, the V gene TRBV19, with 9 nucleotides matching TRBD1. The V and J ends lost 2 bases and 0 bases, in that order; junction bases with no gene match: 8. This CDR3 comprises 18 residues. CDR1 and CDR2 from the germline V gene are LNHDA and SQIVND (reference sequence). In nucleotides, the CDR3 is TGTGCCAGTAGTATACGGAGACAGGGGGGATATAGCAATCAGCCCCAGCATTTT. This translates into CASSIRRQGGYSNQPQHF.

This clonotype was counted ten times or more. The rearrangement uses TRBV20-1 and TRBJ2-4; TRBD1 agrees at 8 bases. Germline CDR1 reads DFQATT; CDR2 reads SNEGSKA (reference sequence). The CDR3 runs to 16 residues. Losses at the gene ends were 6 bases for V and 2 bases for J; bases not matched to a gene: 12. CDR3 loop: CSAADGNRGTKNIQYF. CDR3 coding DNA: TGCAGTGCCGCGGACGGGAACAGGGGGACCAAAAACATTCAGTACTTC.

The rearrangement uses TRBV5-5 and TRBJ2-3, with D perhaps given as TRBD1 or TRBD2 (5 bases each). The germline V and J ends were trimmed by 4 bases and 2 bases, with 14 bases remaining between them. CDR3 length: 15 amino acids. CDR1 and CDR2 from the germline V gene are SGHKS and YYEKEE (reference sequence). The CDR3 coding sequence is TGTGCCAGCAGCCCCCTTGAGGGGCACACAGATACGCAGTATTTT. Translated: CASSPLEGHTDTQYF.

This clonotype was recorded at least ten times. This CDR3 reads CASSLDIWNTEAFF. The CDR3 DNA follows: TGTGCCAGCAGCTTGGATATCTGGAACACTGAAGCTTTCTTT. The V and J genes are TRBV5-4 and TRBJ1-1; no definite D call. The CDR3 has 14 residues. The germline V and J ends were trimmed by 0 bases and 1 base, with 7 bases remaining between them. Germline values: CDR1 SGHNT, CDR2 YYREEE (reference sequence). Full variable domain (missing parts from reference TRBV5-4 and TRBJ1-1): ETGVTQSPTHLIKTRGQQVTLRCSSQSGHNTVSWYQQALGQGPQFIFQYYREEENGRGNFPPRFSGLQFPNYSSELNVNALELDDSALYLCASSLDIWNTEAFFGQGTRLTVV.

The chain recombines TRBV7-6 with TRBJ2-3; D not resolved. Germline CDR1 SGHVS, CDR2 FNYEAQ. The CDR3 runs 14 residues. Trimming took 0 bases from V and 1 from J, leaving 5 bases between them. The CDR3 spells CASSLARGTDTQYF. CDR3 DNA sequence: TGTGCCAGCAGCTTAGCAAGGGGCACAGATACGCAGTATTTT.

This clonotype was found many times. The V and J genes are TRBV6-1 and TRBJ2-7; TRBD2 agrees at 8 bases. In germline, CDR1 is MNHNS, CDR2 SASEGT. The CDR3 loop spans 15 amino acids. V trimming: 6 bases; J trimming: 2 bases; junction bases outside the gene matches: 9. Written as DNA, the CDR3 is TGTGCCAGCAGCCACGGGGGGGCGTCCACCTACGAGCAGTACTTC. Its translation: CASSHGGASTYEQYF.

There are many counts of this clonotype. The J gene is TRBJ1-3, the V gene TRBV20-1, with D unresolved. Germline V gene sequence: CDR1 DFQATT, CDR2 SNEGSKA (reference sequence). The V gene lost 3 bases and the J gene lost 0 bases, with 9 bases spanning the gap. This CDR3 comprises 14 residues. CDR3 in amino acids: CSARQLNSGNTIYF. The CDR3, as DNA: TGCAGTGCTAGGCAACTGAACTCTGGAAACACCATATATTTT.

This clonotype was observed many times. The chain carries TRBV18 and TRBJ2-5, with D possibly being TRBD2 (6 bases). Germline assignment: CDR1 KGHSH and CDR2 LQKENI. Trimming took off 2 bases at V and 2 bases at J, with 6 bases between the two ends. CDR3 length: 13 residues. CDR3 nucleotide sequence: TGTGCCAGCTCACCAGGGGGGCAAGAGACCCAGTACTTC. Translating it yields CASSPGGQETQYF.

This clonotype was recorded many times. This chain connects TRBV7-7 to TRBJ2-1; 8 bases align to TRBD2. Per the germline V gene, CDR1 is SSHAT and CDR2 is FNYEAQ (reference sequence). The CDR3 runs 14 residues. The CDR3 protein is CASSAGGPYNEQFF. In DNA form, the CDR3 reads TGTGCTAGCTCGGCGGGGGGACCCTACAATGAGCAGTTCTTC.

This clonotype was recorded many times. V and J are TRBV24-1 and TRBJ1-5; a weak D match, TRBD1 (6 bases). Between the trimmed V and J ends, which lost 7 bases and 6 bases, there was a span of 12 bases. CDR3 length: 13 residues. Germline CDR1 and CDR2: KGHDR and SFDVKD. The CDR3 DNA is TGTGCCACCAGCGCAGGGGCCTTTCAGCCCCAGCATTTT. Residues: CATSAGAFQPQHF.

The table lists this clonotype with many counts. The chain recombines TRBV20-1 with TRBJ2-3; D gene uncertain. This CDR3 is built from 11 residues. Germline CDR1 DFQATT, CDR2 SNEGSKA (reference sequence). V gave up 1 base and J gave up 3 bases, with 2 bases separating them. DNA for the CDR3: TGCAGTGCTAGAGGGACAGATACGCAGTATTTT. Its protein is CSARGTDTQYF.

This clonotype was recorded many times. The chain uses TRBV12-3 or TRBV12-4 and TRBJ1-1; 9 nucleotides line up with TRBD1. This CDR3 region has 14 residues. V lost 6 bases and J lost 4; bases outside the gene matches: 6. CDR3 DNA sequence: TGTGCCAGCAGCGCGGGACAGGGAAGCACTGAAGCTTTCTTT. Protein sequence: CASSAGQGSTEAFF.

At least ten counts were recorded for this clonotype. CDR3 sequence: CASSPPVGRGPEKLFF. Written as DNA, the CDR3 is TGTGCCAGCTCACCACCGGTCGGGCGCGGCCCTGAAAAACTGTTTTTT. The V gene is TRBV18, the J gene TRBJ1-4; D is undetermined. The CDR3 covers 16 residues. Germline V gene sequence: CDR1 KGHSH, CDR2 LQKENI. Trimming left V 0 bases short and J 7 bases short, with 15 bases between.

This clonotype was picked up many times. This sequence joins TRBV6-6 and TRBJ2-1, with 7 bases that match TRBD2. The CDR3 has 13 amino acids. Germline lookup yields CDR1 MNHNY and CDR2 SVGAGI (reference sequence). V dropped 2 bases and J dropped 10; count of bases not matched to a gene: 5. The CDR3 sequence: CASSYVGGMEQFF. The CDR3 DNA follows: TGTGCCAGCAGTTACGTCGGGGGGATGGAGCAGTTCTTC.